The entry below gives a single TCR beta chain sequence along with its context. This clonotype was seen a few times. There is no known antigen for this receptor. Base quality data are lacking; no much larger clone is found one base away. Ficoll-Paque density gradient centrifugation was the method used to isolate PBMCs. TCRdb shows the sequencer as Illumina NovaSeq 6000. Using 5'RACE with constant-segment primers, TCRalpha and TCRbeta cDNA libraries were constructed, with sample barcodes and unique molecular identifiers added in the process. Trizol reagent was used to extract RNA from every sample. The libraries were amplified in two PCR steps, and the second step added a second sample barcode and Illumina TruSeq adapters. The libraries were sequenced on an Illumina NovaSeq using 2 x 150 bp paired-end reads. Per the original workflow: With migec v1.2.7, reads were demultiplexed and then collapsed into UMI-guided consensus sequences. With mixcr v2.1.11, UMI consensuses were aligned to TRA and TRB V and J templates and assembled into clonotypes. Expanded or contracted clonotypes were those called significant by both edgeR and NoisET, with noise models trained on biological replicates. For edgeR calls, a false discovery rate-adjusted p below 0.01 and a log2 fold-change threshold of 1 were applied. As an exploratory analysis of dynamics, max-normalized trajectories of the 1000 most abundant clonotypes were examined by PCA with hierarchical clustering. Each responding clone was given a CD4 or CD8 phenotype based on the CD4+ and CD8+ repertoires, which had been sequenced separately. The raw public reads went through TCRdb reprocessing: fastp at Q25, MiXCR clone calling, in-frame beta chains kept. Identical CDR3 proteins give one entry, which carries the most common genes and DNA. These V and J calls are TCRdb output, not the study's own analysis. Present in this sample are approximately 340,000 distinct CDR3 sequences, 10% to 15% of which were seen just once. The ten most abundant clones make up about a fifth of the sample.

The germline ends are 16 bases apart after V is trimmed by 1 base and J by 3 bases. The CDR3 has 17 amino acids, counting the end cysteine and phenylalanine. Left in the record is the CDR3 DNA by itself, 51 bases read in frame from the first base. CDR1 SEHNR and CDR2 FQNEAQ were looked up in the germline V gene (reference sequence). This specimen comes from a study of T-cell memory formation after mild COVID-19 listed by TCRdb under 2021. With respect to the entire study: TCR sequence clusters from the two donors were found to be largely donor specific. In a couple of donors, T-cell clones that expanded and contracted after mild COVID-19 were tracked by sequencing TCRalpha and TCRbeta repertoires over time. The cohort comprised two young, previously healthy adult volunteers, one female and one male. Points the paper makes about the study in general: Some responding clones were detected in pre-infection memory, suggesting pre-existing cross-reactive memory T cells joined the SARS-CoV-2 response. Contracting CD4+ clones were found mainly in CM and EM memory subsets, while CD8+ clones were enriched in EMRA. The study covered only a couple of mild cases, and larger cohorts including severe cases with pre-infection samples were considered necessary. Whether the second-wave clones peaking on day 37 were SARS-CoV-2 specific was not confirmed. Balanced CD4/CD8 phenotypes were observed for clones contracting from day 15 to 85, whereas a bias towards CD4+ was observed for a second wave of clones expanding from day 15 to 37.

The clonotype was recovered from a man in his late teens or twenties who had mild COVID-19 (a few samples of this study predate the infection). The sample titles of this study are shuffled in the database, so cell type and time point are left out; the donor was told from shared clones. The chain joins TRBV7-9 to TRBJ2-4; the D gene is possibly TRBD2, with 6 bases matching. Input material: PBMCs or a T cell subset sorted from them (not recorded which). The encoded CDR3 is CASSLVGGDGSKNIQYF. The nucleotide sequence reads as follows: TGTGCCAGCAGCTTAGTCGGAGGGGATGGTAGCAAAAACATTCAGTACTTC.